The entry that follows covers one TCR beta chain sequence. Per the germline V gene, CDR1 is KGHSH and CDR2 is LQKENI. The CDR3 runs 14 residues. J gave up 3 bases and V 3 bases, and 4 bases lay outside the gene matches. Unique molecular identifiers were incorporated into the prepared TCRbeta library. MiXCR, run by TCRdb on the PCR reads, gives a single entry per CDR3 protein. The sample has about 580,000 distinct CDR3 sequences; about a quarter are singletons. This sample stems from a study of T-cell reconstitution after alpha-beta-depleted transplantation in children. J is TRBJ2-7 and V is TRBV18; 8 nucleotides agree with TRBD2. The starting material was PBMCs, obtained before TCRalphabeta/CD19-depleted stem cell transplant. This sequence was found in a boy younger than two with Wiskott-Aldrich syndrome, due to receive a stem cell transplant. In DNA, the CDR3 is TGTGCCAGCTCACCGGCGGGGGGCCGCTACGAGCAGTACTTC. Translating it yields CASSPAGGRYEQYF.